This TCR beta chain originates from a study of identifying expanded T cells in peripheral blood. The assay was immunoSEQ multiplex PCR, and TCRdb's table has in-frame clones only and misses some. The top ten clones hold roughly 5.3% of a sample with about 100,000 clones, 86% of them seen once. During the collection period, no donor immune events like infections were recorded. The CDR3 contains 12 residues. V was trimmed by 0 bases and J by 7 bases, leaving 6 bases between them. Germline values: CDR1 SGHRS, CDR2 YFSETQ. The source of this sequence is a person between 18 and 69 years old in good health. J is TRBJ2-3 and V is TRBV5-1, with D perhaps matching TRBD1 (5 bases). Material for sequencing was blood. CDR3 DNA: TGCGCCAGCAGCTTGGGGGGCCATACGCAGTATTTT. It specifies CASSLGGHTQYF.